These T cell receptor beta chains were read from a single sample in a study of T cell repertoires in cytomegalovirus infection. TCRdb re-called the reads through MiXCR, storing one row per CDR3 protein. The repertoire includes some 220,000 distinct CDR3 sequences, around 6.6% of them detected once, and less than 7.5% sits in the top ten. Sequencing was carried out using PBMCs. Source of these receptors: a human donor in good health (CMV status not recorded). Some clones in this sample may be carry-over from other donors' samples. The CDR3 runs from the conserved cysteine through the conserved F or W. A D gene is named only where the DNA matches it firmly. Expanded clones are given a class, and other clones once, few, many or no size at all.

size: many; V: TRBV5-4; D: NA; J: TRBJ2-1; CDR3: CASSSGTQNEQFF; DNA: TGTGCCAGCAGCTCCGGGACGCAAAATGAGCAGTTCTTC
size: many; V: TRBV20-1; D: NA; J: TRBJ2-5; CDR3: CSARRQGRKSETQYF; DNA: TGCAGTGCCCGGCGGCAGGGGCGCAAGTCAGAGACCCAGTACTTC
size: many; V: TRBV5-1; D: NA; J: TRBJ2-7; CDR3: CASSLTNYEQYF; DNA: TGCGCCAGCAGCCTTACGAACTACGAGCAGTACTTC
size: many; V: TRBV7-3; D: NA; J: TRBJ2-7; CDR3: CASSKYRESYEQYF; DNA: TGTGCCAGCAGCAAATACAGGGAATCCTACGAGCAGTACTTC
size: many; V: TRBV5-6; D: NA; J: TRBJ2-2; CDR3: CASSFIPGRGTGELFF; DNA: TGTGCCAGCAGCTTCATCCCGGGACGGGGAACCGGGGAGCTGTTTTTT
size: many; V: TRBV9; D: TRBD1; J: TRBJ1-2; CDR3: CASSVTGGAYSGGYGYTF; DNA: TGTGCCAGCAGCGTCACAGGGGGCGCTTACTCCGGGGGCTATGGCTACACCTTC
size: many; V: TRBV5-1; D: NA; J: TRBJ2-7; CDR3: CASSPPGGSEYF; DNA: TGCGCCAGCAGCCCCCCAGGTGGTTCGGAGTACTTC
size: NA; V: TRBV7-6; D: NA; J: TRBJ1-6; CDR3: CASSSAALGSPLHF; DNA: TGTGCCAGCAGCTCCGCGGCATTGGGTTCACCCCTCCACTTT
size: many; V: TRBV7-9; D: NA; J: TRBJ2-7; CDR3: CASSLRWGQGTAYEQYF; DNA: TGTGCCAGCAGCCTTAGGTGGGGGCAGGGGACCGCCTACGAGCAGTACTTC
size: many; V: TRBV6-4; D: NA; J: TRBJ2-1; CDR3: CASSELGTSYNEQFF; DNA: TGTGCCAGCAGTGAGCTAGGGACGAGCTACAATGAGCAGTTCTTC
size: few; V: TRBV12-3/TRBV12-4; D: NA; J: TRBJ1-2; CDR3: CASSLGGGEGLVGYGYTF; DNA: TGTGCCAGCAGTTTAGGTGGGGGCGAAGGGCTAGTGGGCTATGGCTACACCTTC
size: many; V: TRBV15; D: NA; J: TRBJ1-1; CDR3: CATSRDWGADTEAFF; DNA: TGTGCCACCAGCAGAGATTGGGGGGCGGACACTGAAGCTTTCTTT
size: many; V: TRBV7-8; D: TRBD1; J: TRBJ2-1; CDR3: CASSFSFPRTGGGNEQFF; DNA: TGTGCCAGCAGCTTTTCGTTCCCCCGGACAGGGGGGGGCAATGAGCAGTTCTTC
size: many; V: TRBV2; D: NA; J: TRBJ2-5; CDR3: CASLGRWSIQETQYF; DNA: TGTGCCAGTCTGGGGAGGTGGTCCATCCAAGAGACCCAGTACTTC
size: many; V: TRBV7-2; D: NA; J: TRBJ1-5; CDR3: CASSLAGGQGQPQHF; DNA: TGTGCCAGCAGCTTAGCGGGAGGCCAGGGACAGCCCCAGCATTTT
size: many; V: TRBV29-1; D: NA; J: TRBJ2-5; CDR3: CSVLSAGRETQYF; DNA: TGCAGCGTACTTTCGGCAGGGCGAGAGACCCAGTACTTC
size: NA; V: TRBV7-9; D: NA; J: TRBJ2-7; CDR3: CASSLTHYEQYF; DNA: TGTGCCAGCAGCCTCACCCACTACGAGCAGTACTTC
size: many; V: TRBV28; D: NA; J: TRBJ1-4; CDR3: CASNRGREKLFF; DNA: TGTGCCAGCAACCGGGGGCGCGAAAAACTGTTTTTT
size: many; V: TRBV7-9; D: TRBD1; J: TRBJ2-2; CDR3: CASSLGAGTVGTGELFF; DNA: TGTGCCAGCAGCTTAGGCGCCGGGACAGTAGGCACCGGGGAGCTGTTTTTT
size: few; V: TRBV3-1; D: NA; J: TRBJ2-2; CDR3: CASSHGGRIGELFF; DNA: TGTGCCAGCAGCCATGGAGGTCGGATCGGGGAGCTGTTTTTT
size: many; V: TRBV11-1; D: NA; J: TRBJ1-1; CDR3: CASSLDGPMNTEAFF; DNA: TGTGCCAGCAGCCTCGACGGACCCATGAACACTGAAGCTTTCTTT
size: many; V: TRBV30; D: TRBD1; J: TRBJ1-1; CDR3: CAWSVLVWDSYTEAFF; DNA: TGTGCCTGGAGTGTATTAGTCTGGGACAGCTACACTGAAGCTTTCTTT
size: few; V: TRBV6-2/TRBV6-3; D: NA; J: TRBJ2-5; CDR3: CASSYSQVATQYF; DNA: TGTGCCAGCAGTTACTCGCAGGTGGCGACCCAGTACTTC
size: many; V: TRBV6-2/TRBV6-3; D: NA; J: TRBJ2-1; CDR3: CASDGAQGSGTYNEQFF; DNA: TGTGCCAGCGATGGGGCCCAAGGGTCGGGAACATACAATGAGCAGTTCTTC
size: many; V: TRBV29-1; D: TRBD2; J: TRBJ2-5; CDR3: CSVEHSGGSETQYF; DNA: TGCAGCGTTGAGCATAGCGGGGGTTCCGAGACCCAGTACTTC
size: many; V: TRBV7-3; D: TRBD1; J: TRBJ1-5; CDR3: CASSNSTGVYQPQHF; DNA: TGTGCCAGCAGCAATTCGACAGGGGTTTACCAGCCCCAGCATTTT